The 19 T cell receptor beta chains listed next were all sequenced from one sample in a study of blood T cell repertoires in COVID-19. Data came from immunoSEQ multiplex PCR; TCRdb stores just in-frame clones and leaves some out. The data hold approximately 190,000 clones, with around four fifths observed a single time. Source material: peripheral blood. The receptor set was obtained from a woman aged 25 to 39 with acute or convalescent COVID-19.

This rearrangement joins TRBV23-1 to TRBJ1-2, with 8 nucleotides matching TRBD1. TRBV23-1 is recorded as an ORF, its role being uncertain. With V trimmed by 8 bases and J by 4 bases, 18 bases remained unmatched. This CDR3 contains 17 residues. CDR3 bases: TGCGCCAGCCCCAGAGGCGGGGACAGGCTCCCTTCCTATGGCTACACCTTC. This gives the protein CASPRGGDRLPSYGYTF.

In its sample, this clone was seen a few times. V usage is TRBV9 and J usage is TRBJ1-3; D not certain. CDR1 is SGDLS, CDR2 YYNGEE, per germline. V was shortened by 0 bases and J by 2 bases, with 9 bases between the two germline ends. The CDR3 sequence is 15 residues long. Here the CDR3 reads CASSVEFQAGNTIYF. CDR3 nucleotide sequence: TGTGCCAGCAGCGTAGAGTTCCAGGCTGGAAACACCATATATTTT. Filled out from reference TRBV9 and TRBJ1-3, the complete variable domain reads DSGVTQTPKHLITATGQRVTLRCSPRSGDLSVYWYQQSLDQGLQFLIQYYNGEERAKGNILERFSAQQFPDLHSELNLSSLELGDSALYFCASSVEFQAGNTIYFGEGSWLTVV.

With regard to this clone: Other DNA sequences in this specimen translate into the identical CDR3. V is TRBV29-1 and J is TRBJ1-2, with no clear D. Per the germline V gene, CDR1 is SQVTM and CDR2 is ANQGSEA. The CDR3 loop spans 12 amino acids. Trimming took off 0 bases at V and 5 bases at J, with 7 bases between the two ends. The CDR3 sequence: CSVEDRGYGYTF. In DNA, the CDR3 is TGCAGCGTTGAAGATAGAGGGTATGGCTACACCTTC.

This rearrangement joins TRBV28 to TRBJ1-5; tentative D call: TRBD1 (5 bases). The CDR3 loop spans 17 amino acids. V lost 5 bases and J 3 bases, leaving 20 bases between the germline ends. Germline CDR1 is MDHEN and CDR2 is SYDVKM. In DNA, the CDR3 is TGTGCCAGCAGTCCCCTGGAGGGGCAGGGTTTCAATCAGCCCCAGCATTTT. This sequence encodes CASSPLEGQGFNQPQHF.

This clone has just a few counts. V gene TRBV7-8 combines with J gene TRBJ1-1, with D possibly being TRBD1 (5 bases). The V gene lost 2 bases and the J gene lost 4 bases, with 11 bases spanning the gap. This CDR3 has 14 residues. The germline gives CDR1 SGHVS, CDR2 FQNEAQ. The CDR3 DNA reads TGTGCCAGCAGCTTAAGGGCTAGGGGCACTGAAGCTTTCTTT. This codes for CASSLRARGTEAFF.

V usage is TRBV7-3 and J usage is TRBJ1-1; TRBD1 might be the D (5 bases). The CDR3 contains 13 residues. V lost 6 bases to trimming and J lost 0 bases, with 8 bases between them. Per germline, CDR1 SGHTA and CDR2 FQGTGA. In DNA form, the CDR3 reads TGTGCCAGCAGTCAGGACATGAACACTGAAGCTTTCTTT. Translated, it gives CASSQDMNTEAFF.

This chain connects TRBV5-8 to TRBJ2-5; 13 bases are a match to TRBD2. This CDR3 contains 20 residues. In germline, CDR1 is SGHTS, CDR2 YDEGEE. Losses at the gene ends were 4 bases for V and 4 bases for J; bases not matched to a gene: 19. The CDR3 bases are TGTGCCAGCAGCAGGACTAGCGGGAGTGCGGGGCACTCCTTACGAGAGACCCAGTACTTC. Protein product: CASSRTSGSAGHSLRETQYF.

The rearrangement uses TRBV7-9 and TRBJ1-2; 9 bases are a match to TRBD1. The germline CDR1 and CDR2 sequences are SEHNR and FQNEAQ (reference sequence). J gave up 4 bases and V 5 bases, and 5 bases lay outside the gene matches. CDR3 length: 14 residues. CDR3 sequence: CASSLGQGSYGYTF. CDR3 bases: TGTGCCAGCAGCCTCGGACAGGGGTCCTATGGCTACACCTTC.

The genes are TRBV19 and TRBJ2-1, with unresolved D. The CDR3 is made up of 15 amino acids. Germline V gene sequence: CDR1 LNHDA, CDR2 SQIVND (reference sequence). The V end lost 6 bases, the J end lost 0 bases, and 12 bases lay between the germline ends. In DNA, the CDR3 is TGTGCCAGTAGGCCGGTCCGTAGCTCCTACAATGAGCAGTTCTTC. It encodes CASRPVRSSYNEQFF.

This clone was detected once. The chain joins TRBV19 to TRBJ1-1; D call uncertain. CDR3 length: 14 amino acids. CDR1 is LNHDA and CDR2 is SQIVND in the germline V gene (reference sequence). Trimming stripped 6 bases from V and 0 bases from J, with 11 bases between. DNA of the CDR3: TGTGCCAGTAGCCCAGGCACCCTGAACACTGAAGCTTTCTTT. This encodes CASSPGTLNTEAFF.

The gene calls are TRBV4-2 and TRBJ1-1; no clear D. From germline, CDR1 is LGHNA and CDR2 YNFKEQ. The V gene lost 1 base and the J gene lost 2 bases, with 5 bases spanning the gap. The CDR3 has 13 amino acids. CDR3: CASSQGANTEAFF. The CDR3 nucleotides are TGTGCCAGCAGCCAAGGGGCTAACACTGAAGCTTTCTTT.

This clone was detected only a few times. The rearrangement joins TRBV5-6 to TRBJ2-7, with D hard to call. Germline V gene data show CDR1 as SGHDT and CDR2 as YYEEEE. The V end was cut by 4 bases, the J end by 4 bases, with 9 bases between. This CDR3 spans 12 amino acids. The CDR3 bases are TGTGCCAGCAGCAAGACATTGTACGAGCAGTACTTC. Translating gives CASSKTLYEQYF.

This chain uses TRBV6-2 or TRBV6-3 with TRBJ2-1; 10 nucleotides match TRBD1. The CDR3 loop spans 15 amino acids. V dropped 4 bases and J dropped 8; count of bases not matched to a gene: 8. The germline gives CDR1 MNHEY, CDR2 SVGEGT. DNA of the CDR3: TGTGCCAGCAGTTCTCCGGGACAGGGGTTACATGAGCAGTTCTTC. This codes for CASSSPGQGLHEQFF.

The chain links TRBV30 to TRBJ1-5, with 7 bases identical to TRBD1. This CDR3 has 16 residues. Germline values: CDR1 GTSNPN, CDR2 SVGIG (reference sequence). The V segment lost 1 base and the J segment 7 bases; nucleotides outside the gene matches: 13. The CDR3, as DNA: TGTGCCTGGAGTGCCGTCGGGACAGCGCTCGCACAGCCCCAGCATTTT. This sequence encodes CAWSAVGTALAQPQHF.

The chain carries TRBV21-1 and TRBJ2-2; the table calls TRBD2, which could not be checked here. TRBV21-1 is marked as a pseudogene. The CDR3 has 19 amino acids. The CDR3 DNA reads TGTGCCAGCAGCAAACCGTTACTAGCGGGGACGGTGAGGGCCGGGGAGCTGTTTTTT. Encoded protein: CASSKPLLAGTVRAGELFF.

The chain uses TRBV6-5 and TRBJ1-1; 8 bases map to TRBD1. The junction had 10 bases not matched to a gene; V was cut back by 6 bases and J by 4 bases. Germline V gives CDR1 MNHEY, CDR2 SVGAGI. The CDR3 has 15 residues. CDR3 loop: CASSSLDRAGTEAFF. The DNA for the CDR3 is TGTGCCAGCAGCTCCTTGGACAGGGCAGGCACTGAAGCTTTCTTT.

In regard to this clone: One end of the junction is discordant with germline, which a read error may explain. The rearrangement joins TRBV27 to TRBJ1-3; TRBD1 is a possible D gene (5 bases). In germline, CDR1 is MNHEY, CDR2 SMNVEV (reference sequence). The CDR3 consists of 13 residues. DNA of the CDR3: TGTGCCAGCAGTCCGACGCAGGGAAACCCCATATATTTT. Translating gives CASSPTQGNPIYF.

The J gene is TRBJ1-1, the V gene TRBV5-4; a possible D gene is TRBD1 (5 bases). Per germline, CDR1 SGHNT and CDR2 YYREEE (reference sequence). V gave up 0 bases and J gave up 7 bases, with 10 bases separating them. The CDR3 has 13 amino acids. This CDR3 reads CASSLVQANEAFF. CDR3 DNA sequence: TGTGCCAGCAGCTTGGTACAGGCCAATGAAGCTTTCTTT.

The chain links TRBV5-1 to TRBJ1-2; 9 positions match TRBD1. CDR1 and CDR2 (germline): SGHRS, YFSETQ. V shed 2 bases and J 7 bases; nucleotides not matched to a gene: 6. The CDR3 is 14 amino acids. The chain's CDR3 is CASSFPTGGSGYTF. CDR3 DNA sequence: TGCGCCAGCAGCTTCCCGACAGGGGGTAGTGGCTACACCTTC.